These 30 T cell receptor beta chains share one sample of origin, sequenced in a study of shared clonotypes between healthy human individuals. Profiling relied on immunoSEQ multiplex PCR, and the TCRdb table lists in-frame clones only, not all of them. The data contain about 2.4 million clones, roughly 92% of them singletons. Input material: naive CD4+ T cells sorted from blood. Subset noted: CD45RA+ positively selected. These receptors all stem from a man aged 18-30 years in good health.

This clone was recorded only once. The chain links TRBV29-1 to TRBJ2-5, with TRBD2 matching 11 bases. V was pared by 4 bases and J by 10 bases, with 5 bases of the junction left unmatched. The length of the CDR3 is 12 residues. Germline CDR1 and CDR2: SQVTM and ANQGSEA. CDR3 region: CSVALAGEGQYF. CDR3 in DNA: TGCAGCGTTGCACTAGCGGGGGAGGGCCAGTACTTC.

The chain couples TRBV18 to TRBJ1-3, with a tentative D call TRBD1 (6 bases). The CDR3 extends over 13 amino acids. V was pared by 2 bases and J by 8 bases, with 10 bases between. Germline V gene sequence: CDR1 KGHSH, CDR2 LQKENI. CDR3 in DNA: TGTGCCAGCTCACCAGGAGGGGGTGACACCATATATTTT. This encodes CASSPGGGDTIYF.

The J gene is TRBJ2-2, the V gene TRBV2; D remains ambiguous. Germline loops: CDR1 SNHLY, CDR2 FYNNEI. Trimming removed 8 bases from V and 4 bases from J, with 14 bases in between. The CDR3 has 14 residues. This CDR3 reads CASGEVSPTGELFF. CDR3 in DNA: TGTGCCAGCGGAGAGGTGTCTCCCACCGGGGAGCTGTTTTTT.

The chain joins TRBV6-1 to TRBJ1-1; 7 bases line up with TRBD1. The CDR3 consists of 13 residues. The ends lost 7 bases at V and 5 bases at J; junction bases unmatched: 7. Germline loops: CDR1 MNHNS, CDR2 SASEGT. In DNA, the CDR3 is TGTGCCAGCACCCGACAGGGTGTAACTGAAGCTTTCTTT. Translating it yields CASTRQGVTEAFF.

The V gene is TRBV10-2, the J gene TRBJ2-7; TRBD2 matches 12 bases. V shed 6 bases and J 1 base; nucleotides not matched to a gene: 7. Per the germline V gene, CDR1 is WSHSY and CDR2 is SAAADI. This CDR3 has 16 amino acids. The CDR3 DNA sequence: TGCGCCAGCAGACGCCCTGGACTAGCGGGGTCCTACGAGCAGTACTTC. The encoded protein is CASRRPGLAGSYEQYF.

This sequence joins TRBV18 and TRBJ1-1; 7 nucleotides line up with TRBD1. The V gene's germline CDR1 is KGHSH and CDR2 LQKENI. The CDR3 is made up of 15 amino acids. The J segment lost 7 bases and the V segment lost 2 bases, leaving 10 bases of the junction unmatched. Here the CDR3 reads CASSPALTGEGEAFF. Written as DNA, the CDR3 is TGTGCCAGCTCACCAGCCTTAACAGGGGAGGGTGAAGCTTTCTTT.

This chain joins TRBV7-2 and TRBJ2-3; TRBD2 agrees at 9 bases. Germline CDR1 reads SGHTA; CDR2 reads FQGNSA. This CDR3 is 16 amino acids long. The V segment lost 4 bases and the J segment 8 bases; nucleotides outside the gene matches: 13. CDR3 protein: CASSSRVGGTSSTQYF. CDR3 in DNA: TGTGCCAGCAGCTCCAGGGTCGGCGGGACTAGCTCTACGCAGTATTTT.

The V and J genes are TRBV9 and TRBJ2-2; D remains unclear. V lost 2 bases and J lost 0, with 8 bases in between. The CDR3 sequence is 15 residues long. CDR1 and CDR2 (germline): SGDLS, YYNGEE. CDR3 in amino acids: CASSVLQANTGELFF. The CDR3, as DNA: TGTGCCAGCAGCGTCTTACAAGCGAACACCGGGGAGCTGTTTTTT.

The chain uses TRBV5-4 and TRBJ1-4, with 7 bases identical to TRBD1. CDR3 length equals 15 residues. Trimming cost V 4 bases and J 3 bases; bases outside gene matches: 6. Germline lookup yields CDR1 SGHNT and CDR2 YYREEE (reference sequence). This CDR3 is CASSAQQGPNEKLFF. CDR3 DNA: TGTGCCAGCAGCGCCCAACAGGGGCCTAATGAAAAACTGTTTTTT.

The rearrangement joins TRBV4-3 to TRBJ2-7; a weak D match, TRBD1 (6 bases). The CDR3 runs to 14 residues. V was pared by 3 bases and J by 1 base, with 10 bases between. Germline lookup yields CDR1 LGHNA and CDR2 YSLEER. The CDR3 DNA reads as TGCGCCAGCAGCCAGGGACACCCGTCCTACGAGCAGTACTTC. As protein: CASSQGHPSYEQYF.

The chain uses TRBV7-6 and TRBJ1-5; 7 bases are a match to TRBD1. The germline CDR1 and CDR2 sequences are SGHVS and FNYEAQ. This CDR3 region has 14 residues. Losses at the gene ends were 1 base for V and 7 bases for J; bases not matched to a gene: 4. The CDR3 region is CASSLGGQSQPQHF. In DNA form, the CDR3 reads TGTGCCAGCAGCTTAGGGGGACAGTCACAGCCCCAGCATTTT.

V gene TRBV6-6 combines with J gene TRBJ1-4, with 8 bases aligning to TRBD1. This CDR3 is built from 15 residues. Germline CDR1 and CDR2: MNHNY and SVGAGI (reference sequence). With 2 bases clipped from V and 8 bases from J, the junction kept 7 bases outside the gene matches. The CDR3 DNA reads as TGTGCCAGCAGTTACACGACAGGGGCGGGAGAAAAACTGTTTTTT. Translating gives CASSYTTGAGEKLFF.

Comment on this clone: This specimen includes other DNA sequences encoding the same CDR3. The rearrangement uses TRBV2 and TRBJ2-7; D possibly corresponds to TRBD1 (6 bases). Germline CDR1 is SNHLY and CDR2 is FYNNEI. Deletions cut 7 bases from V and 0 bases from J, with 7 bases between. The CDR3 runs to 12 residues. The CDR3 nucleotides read TGTGCCAGCAAGGGGGACTCCTACGAGCAGTACTTC. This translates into CASKGDSYEQYF.

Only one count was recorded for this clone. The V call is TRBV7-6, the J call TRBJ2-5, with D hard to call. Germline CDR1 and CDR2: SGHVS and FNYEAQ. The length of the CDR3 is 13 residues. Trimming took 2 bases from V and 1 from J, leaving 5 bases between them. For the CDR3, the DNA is TGTGCCAGCAGCTTAAACCCCCAAGAGACCCAGTACTTC. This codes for CASSLNPQETQYF.

As DNA, the CDR3 is TGCGCCAGCAGCTTGGAAGACAGGGAGAAATCCGAGCAGTACTTC. Translation: CASSLEDREKSEQYF. V usage is TRBV5-1 and J usage is TRBJ2-7, with 7 bases matching TRBD1. Germline V gene lookup returns CDR1 SGHRS and CDR2 YFSETQ. The CDR3 spans 15 residues. J lost 6 bases, V lost 0 bases, and 9 bases had no gene match.

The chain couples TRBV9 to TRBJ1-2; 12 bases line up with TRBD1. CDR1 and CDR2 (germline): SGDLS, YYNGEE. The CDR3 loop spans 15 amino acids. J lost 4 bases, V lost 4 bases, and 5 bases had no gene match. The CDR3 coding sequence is TGTGCCAGCAGCTGGGACAGGGGGCATGGCTATGGCTACACCTTC. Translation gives CASSWDRGHGYGYTF.

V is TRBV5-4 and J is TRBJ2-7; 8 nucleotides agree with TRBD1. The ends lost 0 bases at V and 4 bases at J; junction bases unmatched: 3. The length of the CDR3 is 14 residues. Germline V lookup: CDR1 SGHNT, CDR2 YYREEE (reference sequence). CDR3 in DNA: TGTGCCAGCAGCTTGGGGACAGGGTGGTACGAGCAGTACTTC. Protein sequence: CASSLGTGWYEQYF.

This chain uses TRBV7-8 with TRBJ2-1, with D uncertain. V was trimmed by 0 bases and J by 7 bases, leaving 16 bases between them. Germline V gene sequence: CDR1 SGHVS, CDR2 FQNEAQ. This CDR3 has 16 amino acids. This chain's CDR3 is CASSLALWQVRNEQFF. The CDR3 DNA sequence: TGTGCCAGCAGCTTAGCCCTCTGGCAGGTTCGGAATGAGCAGTTCTTC.

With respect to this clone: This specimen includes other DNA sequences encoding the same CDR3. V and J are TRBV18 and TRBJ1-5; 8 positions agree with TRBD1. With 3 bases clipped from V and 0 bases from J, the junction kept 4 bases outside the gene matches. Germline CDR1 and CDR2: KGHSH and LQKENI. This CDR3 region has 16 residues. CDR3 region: CASSPGTGPSNQPQHF. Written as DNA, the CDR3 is TGTGCCAGCTCACCCGGGACAGGCCCTAGCAATCAGCCCCAGCATTTT. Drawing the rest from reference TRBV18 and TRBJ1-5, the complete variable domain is NAGVMQNPRHLVRRRGQEARLRCSPMKGHSHVYWYRQLPEEGLKFMVYLQKENIIDESGMPKERFSAEFPKEGPSILRIQQVVRGDSAAYFCASSPGTGPSNQPQHFGDGTRLSIL.

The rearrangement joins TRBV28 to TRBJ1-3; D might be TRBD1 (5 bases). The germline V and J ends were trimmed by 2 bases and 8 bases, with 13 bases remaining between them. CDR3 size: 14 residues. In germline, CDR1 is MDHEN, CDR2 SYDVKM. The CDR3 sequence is CASSLAQGGHTIYF. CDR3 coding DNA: TGTGCCAGCAGTTTAGCCCAGGGTGGGCACACCATATATTTT.

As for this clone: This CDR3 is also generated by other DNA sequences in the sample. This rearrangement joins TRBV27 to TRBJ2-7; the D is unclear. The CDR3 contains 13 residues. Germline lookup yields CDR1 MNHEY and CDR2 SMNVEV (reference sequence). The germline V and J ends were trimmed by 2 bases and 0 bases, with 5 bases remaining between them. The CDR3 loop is CASSLTGSYEQYF. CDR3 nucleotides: TGTGCCAGCAGTTTAACGGGCTCCTACGAGCAGTACTTC.

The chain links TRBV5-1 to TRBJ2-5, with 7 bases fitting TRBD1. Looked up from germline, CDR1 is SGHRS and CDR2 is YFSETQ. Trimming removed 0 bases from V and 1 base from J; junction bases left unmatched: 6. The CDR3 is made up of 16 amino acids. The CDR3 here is CASSLAGQRGQETQYF. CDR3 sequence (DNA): TGCGCCAGCAGCTTGGCGGGACAGAGGGGCCAAGAGACCCAGTACTTC.

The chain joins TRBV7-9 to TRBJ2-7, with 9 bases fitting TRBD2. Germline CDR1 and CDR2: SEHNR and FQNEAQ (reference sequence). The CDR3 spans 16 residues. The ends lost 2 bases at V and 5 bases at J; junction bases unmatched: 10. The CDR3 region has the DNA TGTGCCAGCAGCTTAACGGGAGGCGGGGGGGCGCACGAGCAGTACTTC. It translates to CASSLTGGGGAHEQYF. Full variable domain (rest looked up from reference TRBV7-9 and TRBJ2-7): DTGVSQNPRHKITKRGQNVTFRCDPISEHNRLYWYRQTLGQGPEFLTYFQNEAQLEKSRLLSDRFSAERPKGSFSTLEIQRTEQGDSAMYLCASSLTGGGGAHEQYFGPGTRLTVT.

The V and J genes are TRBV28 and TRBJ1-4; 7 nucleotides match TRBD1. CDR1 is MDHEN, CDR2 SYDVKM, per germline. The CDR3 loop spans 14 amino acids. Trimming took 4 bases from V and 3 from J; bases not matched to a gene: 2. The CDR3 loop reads CASSSGQPNEKLFF. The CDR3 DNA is TGTGCCAGCAGTTCGGGACAGCCTAATGAAAAACTGTTTTTT. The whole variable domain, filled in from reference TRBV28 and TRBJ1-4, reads DVKVTQSSRYLVKRTGEKVFLECVQDMDHENMFWYRQDPGLGLRLIYFSYDVKMKEKGDIPEGYSVSREKKERFSLILESASTNQTSMYLCASSSGQPNEKLFFGSGTQLSVL.

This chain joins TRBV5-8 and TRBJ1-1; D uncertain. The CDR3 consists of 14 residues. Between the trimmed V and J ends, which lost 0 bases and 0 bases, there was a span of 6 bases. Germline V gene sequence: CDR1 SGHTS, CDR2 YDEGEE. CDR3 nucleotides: TGTGCCAGCAGCTTGGCTACAGTGAACACTGAAGCTTTCTTT. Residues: CASSLATVNTEAFF.

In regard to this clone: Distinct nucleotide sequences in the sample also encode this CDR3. The DNA of the CDR3 is TGTGCCAGCAGCGTAGTAGCGGGGCGCACAGATACGCAGTATTTT. Its translation is CASSVVAGRTDTQYF. This rearrangement joins TRBV9 to TRBJ2-3, with TRBD2 identical over 8 bases. The CDR3 has 15 amino acids. CDR1 SGDLS and CDR2 YYNGEE come from the germline V gene. The V segment lost 0 bases and the J segment 1 base; nucleotides outside the gene matches: 1.

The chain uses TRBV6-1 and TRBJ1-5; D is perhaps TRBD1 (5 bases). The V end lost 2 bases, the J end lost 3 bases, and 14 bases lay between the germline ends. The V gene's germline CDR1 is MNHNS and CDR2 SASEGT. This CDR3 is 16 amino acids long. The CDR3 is CASSELLGRNNQPQHF. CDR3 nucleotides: TGTGCCAGCAGTGAACTTTTGGGACGGAACAATCAGCCCCAGCATTTT.

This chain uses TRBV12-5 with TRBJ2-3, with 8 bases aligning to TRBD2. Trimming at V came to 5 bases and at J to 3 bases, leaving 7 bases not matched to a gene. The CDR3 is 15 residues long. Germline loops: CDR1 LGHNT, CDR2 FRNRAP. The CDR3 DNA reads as TGTGCTAGTGGTCCCCCAGCGGGAGCTACAGATACGCAGTATTTT. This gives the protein CASGPPAGATDTQYF.

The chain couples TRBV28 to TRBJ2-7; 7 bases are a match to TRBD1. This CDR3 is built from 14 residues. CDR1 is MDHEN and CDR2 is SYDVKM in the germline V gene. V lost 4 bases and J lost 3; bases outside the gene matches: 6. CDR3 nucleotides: TGTGCCAGCAGTTCCCCGGGACAGAACTACGAGCAGTACTTC. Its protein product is CASSSPGQNYEQYF.

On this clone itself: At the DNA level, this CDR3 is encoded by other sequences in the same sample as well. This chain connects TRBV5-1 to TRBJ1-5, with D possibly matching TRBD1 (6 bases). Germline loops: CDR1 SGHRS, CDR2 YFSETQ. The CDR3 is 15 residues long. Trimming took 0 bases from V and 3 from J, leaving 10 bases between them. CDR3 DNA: TGCGCCAGCAGCTTGGATGGGGGCACCAATCAGCCCCAGCATTTT. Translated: CASSLDGGTNQPQHF.